This T cell receptor beta chain was identified during a study of blood T cells in healthy people across ages. With respect to this clonotype: Since a much larger clone is just one base distant, this may be a read error. A read error is likely, as this CDR3 ends without the conserved phenylalanine or tryptophan.

Germline CDR1 SGHKS, CDR2 YYEKEE (reference sequence). V lost 5 bases, J lost 3 bases, and 10 bases stayed unmatched. The CDR3 loop spans 15 amino acids. Then a second PCR, running roughly 7 to 11 cycles, was carried out with a sample-barcoded 5' primer and a J-beta primer mix. Each cDNA molecule was tagged by a template-switch adaptor that had 12 random nucleotides. TCRdb reprocessed the 5' RACE reads with MiXCR, giving one entry per CDR3 protein. The sample holds some 1.7 million distinct CDR3 sequences; roughly 27% are singletons and the top ten take less than 9.5%. Specimen: blood. This TCR came from a woman aged 30 to 39 in good health. This chain links TRBV5-5 with TRBJ2-7, with TRBD1 matching 8 bases. The CDR3 spells CASRADRGAFYEQYL. CDR3 bases: TGTGCCAGCAGAGCCGACAGGGGAGCTTTCTACGAGCAGTACCTC.